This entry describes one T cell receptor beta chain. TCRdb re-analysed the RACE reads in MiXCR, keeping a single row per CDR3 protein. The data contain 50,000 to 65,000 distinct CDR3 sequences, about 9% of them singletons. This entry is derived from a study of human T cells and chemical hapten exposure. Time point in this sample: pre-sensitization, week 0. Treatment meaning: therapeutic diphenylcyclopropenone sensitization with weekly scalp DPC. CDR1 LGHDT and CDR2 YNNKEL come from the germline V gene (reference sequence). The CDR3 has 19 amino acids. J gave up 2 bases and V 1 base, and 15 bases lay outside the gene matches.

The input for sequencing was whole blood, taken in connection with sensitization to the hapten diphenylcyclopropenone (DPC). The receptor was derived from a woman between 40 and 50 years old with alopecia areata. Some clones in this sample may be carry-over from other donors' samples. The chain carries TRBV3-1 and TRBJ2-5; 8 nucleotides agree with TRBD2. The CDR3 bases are TGTGCCAGCAGCCAAGTTGAAACGGGGGGGCCTTGGAGACAAGAGACCCAGTACTTC. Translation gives CASSQVETGGPWRQETQYF.